Listed here are 26 T cell receptor beta chains from one sample, sequenced in a study of Graves' ophthalmopathy and Graves' hyperthyroidism (dated by TCRdb to the late 2010s). The data were produced on an Illumina HiSeq 2000. For repertoire sequencing, the TCR beta CDR3 regions were amplified from RNA transcripts. The first round of RT-PCR was done with HTBI primers and the Qiagen OneStep RT-PCR kit, and was followed by a second round of multiplex PCR, then size selection and purification. TCRdb itself trimmed the public reads at Q25 with fastp, ran MiXCR and retained productive beta chains. Entries are consolidated by CDR3 protein sequence, retaining the most common genes and DNA. The sample yields about 1.1 million distinct CDR3 sequences; roughly two fifths were counted once. The top ten hold 11% of the sample. Sequencing was performed on peripheral blood or thyroid tissue (not recorded which). These receptors all come from an adult man with Graves' hyperthyroidism.

Ten or more counts support this clonotype. This chain links TRBV7-9 with TRBJ1-2; 8 bases map to TRBD1. The V segment lost 1 base and the J segment 7 bases; nucleotides outside the gene matches: 14. Germline CDR1 and CDR2: SEHNR and FQNEAQ (reference sequence). CDR3 length: 17 residues. CDR3 amino acids: CASSLDGTGPLAGGYTF. CDR3 nucleotide sequence: TGTGCCAGCAGCTTAGACGGGACAGGCCCTTTAGCGGGTGGCTACACCTTC.

This clonotype was counted at least ten times. Written as DNA, the CDR3 is TGTGCCAGCAGTCCAGGGGAGGGAAATCAGCCCCAGCATTTT. Its protein is CASSPGEGNQPQHF. The V call is TRBV25-1, the J call TRBJ1-5; possible D gene TRBD1, 6 bases. From germline, CDR1 is MGHDK and CDR2 SYGVNS. The CDR3 totals 14 residues. V gave up 5 bases and J gave up 4 bases, with 12 bases separating them.

Ten or more counts support this clonotype. The chain combines TRBV20-1 with TRBJ1-1; TRBD1 agrees at 7 bases. The CDR3 has 14 residues. From germline, CDR1 is DFQATT and CDR2 SNEGSKA (reference sequence). With 8 bases clipped from V and 1 base from J, the junction kept 10 bases outside the gene matches. As DNA, the CDR3 is TGCAGTACAAACAGGGGATGGAAGAACACTGAAGCTTTCTTT. It codes for CSTNRGWKNTEAFF.

V is TRBV12-5 and J is TRBJ2-2, with no clear D. Germline V gene sequence: CDR1 LGHNT, CDR2 FRNRAP. V was pared by 2 bases and J by 2 bases, with 0 bases between. The CDR3 sequence is 12 residues long. CDR3 sequence: CASGLNTGELFF. The CDR3 nucleotides are TGTGCTAGTGGTTTGAACACCGGGGAGCTGTTTTTT.

The chain is built from TRBV6-1 and TRBJ2-5; no definite D call. Near its end, the DNA agrees better with TRBJ2-7, so the J call may be wrong. Looked up from germline, CDR1 is MNHNS and CDR2 is SASEGT. The CDR3 sequence is 15 residues long. The CDR3 is CASSVNSLGSYEQYF. CDR3 coding DNA: TGTGCCAGCAGTGTGAACTCCCTTGGATCCTACGAGCAGTACTTC.

This clonotype was found many times. V gene TRBV5-1 combines with J gene TRBJ2-5; D is perhaps TRBD1 or TRBD2 (5 bases each). CDR3 length: 15 amino acids. Germline V CDR1 and CDR2: SGHRS, YFSETQ. V lost 4 bases to trimming and J lost 5 bases, with 18 bases between them. CDR3 DNA: TGCGCCAGCAGCCCCGGCAACGGGGCCGTGGAGACCCAGTACTTC. Encoded protein: CASSPGNGAVETQYF.

This sequence joins TRBV25-1 and TRBJ1-2, with 8 bases aligning to TRBD1. Trimming removed 3 bases from V and 7 bases from J; junction bases left unmatched: 7. The germline V gene has CDR1 MGHDK and CDR2 SYGVNS. The CDR3 length is 14 residues. The CDR3 DNA reads TGTGCCAGCAGTGACTACGGGACAGGAGGTGGCTACACCTTC. Protein: CASSDYGTGGGYTF.

This clonotype was seen at least ten times. CDR3 sequence: CASSRPHSGNTIYF. CDR3 nucleotides: TGCGCCAGCAGTCGGCCACACTCTGGAAACACCATATATTTT. The V call is TRBV10-2, the J call TRBJ1-3; D gene unclear. Trimming shortened V by 5 bases and J by 0 bases, and 8 bases separated the two germline ends. Germline V gene lookup returns CDR1 WSHSY and CDR2 SAAADI. CDR3 length equals 14 residues.

The chain carries TRBV29-1 and TRBJ2-7; perhaps TRBD1 as D (7 bases). Trimming took 4 bases from V and 1 from J, leaving 20 bases between them. Germline CDR1 SQVTM, CDR2 ANQGSEA. This CDR3 has 16 residues. CDR3 DNA: TGCAGCGTTGCGGGCAGGGGGACTGATGGTTCCTACGAGCAGTACTTC. Translated: CSVAGRGTDGSYEQYF.

Regarding this clonotype: Just one base apart from a much larger clone, this may be a read error. This chain joins TRBV5-1 and TRBJ1-2; TRBD1 aligns across 7 bases. The ends lost 4 bases at V and 9 bases at J; junction bases unmatched: 9. Germline V CDR1 and CDR2: SGHRS, YFSETQ. The CDR3 contains 13 residues. Here the CDR3 reads CASSPEGADSYTF. The CDR3 DNA follows: TGCGCCAGCAGCCCGGAGGGGGCGGATAGCTACACCTTC. The variable domain in full, completed from reference TRBV5-1 and TRBJ1-2, reads KAGVTQTPRYLIKTRGQQVTLSCSPISGHRSVSWYQQTPGQGLQFLFEYFSETQRNKGNFPGRFSGRQFSNSRSEMNVSTLELGDSALYLCASSPEGADSYTFGSGTRLTVV.

This clonotype was seen repeatedly, ten times or more. The chain employs TRBV12-3 or TRBV12-4 and TRBJ1-1, with D hard to call. This CDR3 is built from 13 residues. V was trimmed by 3 bases and J by 6 bases, leaving 11 bases between them. The chain's CDR3 is CASSFVVIAEAFF. The CDR3 coding sequence is TGTGCCAGCAGTTTCGTGGTAATCGCTGAAGCTTTCTTT.

On this clonotype itself: Germline and junction disagree at one end, which may indicate a read error. This sequence joins TRBV10-3 and TRBJ2-7; 12 bases align to TRBD2. Looked up from germline, CDR1 is ENHRY and CDR2 is SYGVKD. The CDR3 spans 16 residues. In nucleotides, the CDR3 is TGTGCCAGCAGTTTCGCCGGGACTAGCGGGTCCTACGAGCAGTACTTC. Translation gives CASSFAGTSGSYEQYF.

CDR3 loop: CASRPARGRRIGGPEAFF. DNA for the CDR3: TGTGCCAGCAGGCCCGCCAGGGGGCGCAGGATTGGAGGGCCTGAAGCTTTCTTT. V and J are TRBV6-1 and TRBJ1-1; 8 nucleotides line up with TRBD1. The CDR3 length is 18 residues. Germline V gene sequence: CDR1 MNHNS, CDR2 SASEGT. The V and J ends lost 6 bases and 6 bases, in that order; junction bases with no gene match: 21.

This rearrangement joins TRBV7-9 to TRBJ2-7; TRBD2 matches 7 bases. The trim removed 5 bases at V and 1 base at J, leaving 11 bases unmatched. The CDR3 spans 16 residues. The germline CDR1 and CDR2 sequences are SEHNR and FQNEAQ (reference sequence). In nucleotides, the CDR3 is TGTGCCAGCAGCCCTGGGCTAGCGGTTGAGTCCTACGAGCAGTACTTC. Translated, it gives CASSPGLAVESYEQYF.

This clonotype was recorded many times. The chain uses TRBV10-3 and TRBJ2-5, with a weak D call TRBD1 (5 bases). Per the germline V gene, CDR1 is ENHRY and CDR2 is SYGVKD. The V end was cut by 4 bases, the J end by 1 base, with 7 bases between. CDR3 length: 13 residues. In nucleotides, the CDR3 is TGTGCCATCAGTGGACAGATCCAAGAGACCCAGTACTTC. Its protein product is CAISGQIQETQYF.

This clonotype was observed at least ten times. The chain combines TRBV25-1 with TRBJ1-3, with D perhaps TRBD1 (6 bases). Germline V gene sequence: CDR1 MGHDK, CDR2 SYGVNS. This CDR3 region has 12 residues. Trimming stripped 1 base from V and 10 bases from J, with 8 bases between. This chain's CDR3 is CASSEWGRTIYF. In nucleotides, the CDR3 is TGTGCCAGCAGTGAATGGGGGCGGACCATATATTTT.

The table lists this clonotype with a count of one. This may stem from a read error, because a much larger clone lies one nucleotide away. V usage is TRBV11-2 and J usage is TRBJ2-7, with 7 nucleotides matching TRBD2. Per the germline V gene, CDR1 is SGHAT and CDR2 is FQNNGV. The CDR3 covers 11 residues. In nucleotides, the CDR3 is TGTGCCGGCAGTCGGGACTATGGTTCGTACTTC. It encodes CAGSRDYGSYF. Full variable domain (outside the CDR3, taken from reference TRBV11-2 and TRBJ2-7): EAGVAQSPRYKIIEKRQSVAFWCNPISGHATLYWYQQILGQGPKLLIQFQNNGVVDDSQLPKDRFSAERLKGVDSTLKIQPAKLEDSAVYLCAGSRDYGSYFGPGTRLTVT.

This clonotype appeared a few times. V is TRBV5-1 and J is TRBJ2-7; the D gene is possibly TRBD1 (6 bases). V dropped 5 bases and J dropped 0 bases, with 15 bases sitting between them. The CDR3 consists of 15 residues. Germline V lookup: CDR1 SGHRS, CDR2 YFSETQ. The CDR3 sequence is CASSRRGNPSYEQYF. The CDR3, as DNA: TGCGCCAGCAGTCGAAGGGGGAATCCCTCCTACGAGCAGTACTTC.

The V and J genes are TRBV7-9 and TRBJ2-6; D possibly corresponds to TRBD1 (6 bases). The germline V gene has CDR1 SEHNR and CDR2 FQNEAQ (reference sequence). CDR3 length: 20 amino acids. V was shortened by 3 bases and J by 4 bases, with 25 bases between the two germline ends. The CDR3: CASSLGTSGGFRSGANVLTF. In nucleotides, the CDR3 is TGTGCCAGCAGCTTGGGAACCTCTGGGGGCTTTCGGTCCGGGGCCAACGTCCTGACTTTC.

The chain is built from TRBV29-1 and TRBJ1-3; D might be TRBD1 (5 bases). CDR3 length: 16 amino acids. Germline loops: CDR1 SQVTM, CDR2 ANQGSEA. Trimming pared 0 bases from V and 0 bases from J, leaving 12 bases between. DNA of the CDR3: TGCAGCGTTGAAGATCGGGGACCTCTCTCTGGAAACACCATATATTTT. Amino acid sequence: CSVEDRGPLSGNTIYF.

The sample holds many counts of this clonotype. V and J are TRBV29-1 and TRBJ1-2, with TRBD1 identical over 7 bases. There are 15 residues in the CDR3. From germline, CDR1 is SQVTM and CDR2 ANQGSEA. Germline trimming cut 3 bases from V and 4 bases from J; bases unmatched to any gene: 11. CDR3 residues: CSVDLGGTESYGYTF. CDR3 coding DNA: TGCAGCGTTGATCTGGGGGGGACAGAATCCTATGGCTACACCTTC.

Details on this clonotype: This may come from a read error, since a much larger clone is one base off. The V and J genes are TRBV19 and TRBJ2-7; 8 bases map to TRBD1. CDR3 size: 14 residues. J lost 3 bases, V lost 6 bases, and 7 bases had no gene match. The germline CDR1 and CDR2 sequences are LNHDA and SQIVND (reference sequence). This CDR3 is CASSGTGQVYEQYF. The CDR3 DNA follows: TGTGCCAGTAGCGGAACGGGACAGGTCTACGAGCAGTACTTC.

CDR3 in amino acids: CASSQDPPAGRKFGETQFF. The CDR3 coding sequence is TGCGCCAGCAGCCAAGATCCTCCGGCAGGGCGGAAGTTTGGGGAGACCCAGTTCTTC. V and J are TRBV4-1 and TRBJ2-5; D might be TRBD1 or TRBD2, each matching 5 bases. The DNA end is more similar to TRBJ2-1, so the J call may be wrong. In germline, CDR1 is MGHRA, CDR2 YSYEKL. The CDR3 loop spans 19 amino acids.

The V and J genes are TRBV20-1 and TRBJ1-6, with a possible D match to TRBD1 (5 bases). The V gene's germline CDR1 is DFQATT and CDR2 SNEGSKA (reference sequence). This CDR3 has 13 amino acids. The V end was cut by 3 bases, the J end by 9 bases, with 12 bases between. The CDR3 spells CSASSTAFSPLHF. CDR3 nucleotides: TGCAGTGCTAGTTCGACAGCTTTTTCACCCCTCCACTTT.

As concerns this clonotype: Without the conserved terminal phenylalanine or tryptophan, this CDR3 likely stems from a read error. This sequence joins TRBV5-1 and TRBJ1-5, with D maybe TRBD1 (6 bases). Per germline, CDR1 SGHRS and CDR2 YFSETQ. V gave up 4 bases and J gave up 2 bases, with 7 bases separating them. This CDR3 is 13 amino acids long. The CDR3 reads CASSRQGNQPQHL. CDR3 sequence (DNA): TGCGCCAGCAGCCGACAGGGCAATCAGCCCCAGCATCTT.

The J gene is TRBJ1-6, the V gene TRBV11-2, with D uncertain. Germline CDR1 reads SGHAT; CDR2 reads FQNNGV. V lost 5 bases and J 8 bases, leaving 19 bases between the germline ends. The CDR3 is 16 residues long. CDR3 sequence: CASSTGRRGGHSPLHF. The CDR3 DNA sequence: TGTGCCAGCAGCACCGGACGCCGGGGTGGGCATTCACCCCTCCACTTT.